Shown below are 7 T cell receptor beta chains from a single sample sequenced in a study of cytomegalovirus exposure and HLA in healthy donors. PCR amplification relied on 60 Vbeta primers (plus 13 Jbeta primers). Libraries were prepared by immunoSEQ multiplex PCR; TCRdb keeps only in-frame clonotypes and omits some of them. This sample carries roughly 180,000 clones, roughly 84% of them seen once, and the ten largest clones take 1%. Sample: PBMCs. The receptors shown here come from a man aged 30-40 years in good health and CMV-seronegative.

The chain couples TRBV11-2 to TRBJ2-7, with D maybe TRBD1 (6 bases). V was trimmed by 4 bases and J by 4 bases, leaving 14 bases between them. The CDR3 runs 14 residues. Germline values: CDR1 SGHAT, CDR2 FQNNGV. This CDR3 is CASSSIRGGYEQYF. The CDR3 DNA is TGTGCCAGCAGCTCGATCAGGGGTGGTTACGAGCAGTACTTC.

This clone has just one count. The CDR3 here is CASTLAGALGIDTQYF. The DNA of the CDR3 is TGTGCCAGCACACTAGCGGGGGCCCTGGGTATAGATACGCAGTATTTT. The gene calls are TRBV13 and TRBJ2-3, with 11 bases fitting TRBD2. The V segment lost 7 bases and the J segment 5 bases; nucleotides outside the gene matches: 11. Germline-derived CDR1 and CDR2 are PRHDT and FYEKMQ (reference sequence). The CDR3 is 16 residues long. Drawing the rest from reference TRBV13 and TRBJ2-3, the complete variable domain is AAGVIQSPRHLIKEKRETATLKCYPIPRHDTVYWYQQGPGQDPQFLISFYEKMQSDKGSIPDRFSAQQFSDYHSELNMSSLELGDSALYFCASTLAGALGIDTQYFGPGTRLTVL.

J is TRBJ2-7 and V is TRBV7-2, with 7 bases identical to TRBD2. The germline CDR1 and CDR2 sequences are SGHTA and FQGNSA. The V and J ends lost 5 bases and 5 bases, in that order; junction bases with no gene match: 12. The CDR3 sequence is 15 residues long. In nucleotides, the CDR3 is TGTGCCAGCAGCGGCCGGGACTACCTCTCAGACGAGCAGTACTTC. Protein sequence: CASSGRDYLSDEQYF. Using reference TRBV7-2 and TRBJ2-7 for the parts outside the CDR3, the full variable domain is GAGVSQSPSNKVTEKGKDVELRCDPISGHTALYWYRQSLGQGLEFLIYFQGNSAPDKSGLPSDRFSAERTGGSVSTLTIQRTQQEDSAVYLCASSGRDYLSDEQYFGPGTRLTVT.

The J gene is TRBJ1-1, the V gene TRBV7-3; D possibly corresponds to TRBD1 (5 bases). Trimming shortened V by 2 bases and J by 5 bases, and 9 bases separated the two germline ends. Per the germline V gene, CDR1 is SGHTA and CDR2 is FQGTGA. This CDR3 is built from 13 residues. CDR3 sequence: CASSLEQGTEAFF. The CDR3 DNA is TGTGCCAGCAGCTTAGAGCAGGGAACTGAAGCTTTCTTT.

The V call is TRBV7-6, the J call TRBJ2-2; perhaps TRBD2 as D (7 bases). Deletions cut 1 base from V and 8 bases from J, with 11 bases between. Germline CDR1 and CDR2: SGHVS and FNYEAQ. The CDR3 is 14 amino acids. DNA for the CDR3: TGTGCCAGCAGCTTAGGCGGGGGCCTAGGGGAGCTGTTTTTT. Translation: CASSLGGGLGELFF.

This sequence joins TRBV5-1 and TRBJ2-3; 7 nucleotides line up with TRBD2. J gave up 4 bases and V 4 bases, and 6 bases lay outside the gene matches. Germline-derived CDR1 and CDR2 are SGHRS and YFSETQ. The CDR3 sequence is 14 residues long. The CDR3 protein is CASSRGAGADTQYF. The CDR3 region has the DNA TGCGCCAGCAGCCGCGGGGCGGGGGCAGATACGCAGTATTTT. The complete variable domain, with remaining parts taken from reference TRBV5-1 and TRBJ2-3, reads KAGVTQTPRYLIKTRGQQVTLSCSPISGHRSVSWYQQTPGQGLQFLFEYFSETQRNKGNFPGRFSGRQFSNSRSEMNVSTLELGDSALYLCASSRGAGADTQYFGPGTRLTVL.

This clone was seen only a few times. This chain uses TRBV27 with TRBJ2-7; perhaps TRBD1 as D (6 bases). CDR3 length: 15 residues. Germline V gene lookup returns CDR1 MNHEY and CDR2 SMNVEV (reference sequence). The ends were cut back, 4 bases at V and 4 bases at J, with 17 bases in the middle. The CDR3 loop is CASSYTLDSRYEQYF. The CDR3 nucleotides read TGTGCCAGCAGTTACACCTTGGACAGCAGATACGAGCAGTACTTC.